This T cell receptor beta chain was observed in a study of blood T cells in healthy people across ages. The CDR3 length equals 8 residues, ends included. The germline V gene encodes CDR1 SQVTM and CDR2 ANQGSEA. This clonotype occurred once. As the CDR3 is not closed by the conserved phenylalanine or tryptophan, this likely results from a read error. The DNA is omitted, as the CDR3 cannot be located on it reliably, and the CDR3 follows TCRdb's listing. A sample-barcoded 5' primer and a J-beta primer mix were used in a second PCR of roughly 6 to 11 cycles. TCRdb reanalysed the 5' RACE reads using MiXCR and keeps one entry per CDR3 protein. In the table there are about 780,000 distinct CDR3 sequences, about half of which are singletons. Sample donors were healthy Caucasian individuals that came from Russia, aged about 6 to 100. Each donor's blood draw was approximately 10 milliliters of peripheral blood.

Sequenced input: blood. The TCR sequence derives from an elderly man in good health. The rearrangement uses TRBV29-1 and TRBJ2-5; the table's D call of TRBD2 was not tested on the DNA. The CDR3 loop reads CSVEGLAG.